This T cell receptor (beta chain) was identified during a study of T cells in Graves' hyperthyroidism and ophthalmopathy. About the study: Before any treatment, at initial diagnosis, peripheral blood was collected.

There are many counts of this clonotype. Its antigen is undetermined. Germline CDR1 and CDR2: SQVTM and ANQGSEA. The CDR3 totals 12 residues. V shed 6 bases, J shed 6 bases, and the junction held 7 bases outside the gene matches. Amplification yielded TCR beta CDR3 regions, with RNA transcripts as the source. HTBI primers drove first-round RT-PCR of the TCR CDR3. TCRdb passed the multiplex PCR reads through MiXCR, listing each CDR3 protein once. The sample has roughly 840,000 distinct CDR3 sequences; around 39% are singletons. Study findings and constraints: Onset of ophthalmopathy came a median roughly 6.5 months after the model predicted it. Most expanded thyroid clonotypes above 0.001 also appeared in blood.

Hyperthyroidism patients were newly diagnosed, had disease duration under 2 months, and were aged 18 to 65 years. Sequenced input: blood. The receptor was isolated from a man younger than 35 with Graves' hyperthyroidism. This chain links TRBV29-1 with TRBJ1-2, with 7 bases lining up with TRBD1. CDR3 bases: TGCAGCGTACCTGACAGGGACGATGGCTACACCTTC. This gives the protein CSVPDRDDGYTF.